These 18 T cell receptor beta chains originate from one sample sequenced in a study of OX40 agonist ivuxolimab in advanced cancers. TCRdb keeps only in-frame clones here, not all; method: immunoSEQ multiplex PCR. The repertoire holds tens of thousands of clones, with more than 90% as singletons. Material: CD4+ or CD8+ T cells sorted from blood, obtained in a trial of the OX40 agonist ivuxolimab. These receptors were taken from an adult with an advanced solid tumor such as melanoma, head and neck, liver or kidney cancer.

This chain joins TRBV7-6 and TRBJ2-7; 11 bases are a match to TRBD2. J was trimmed by 5 bases and V by 3 bases; bases with no gene match: 3. The CDR3 has 14 residues. Per the germline V gene, CDR1 is SGHVS and CDR2 is FNYEAQ. CDR3 nucleotides: TGTGCCAGCAGCTTCACTAGCGGGAGCCACGAGCAGTACTTC. Protein product: CASSFTSGSHEQYF.

This chain connects TRBV18 to TRBJ1-5, with D possibly TRBD1 on 5 matching bases. The CDR3 loop spans 14 amino acids. Germline V gene sequence: CDR1 KGHSH, CDR2 LQKENI. Between the trimmed V and J ends, which lost 5 bases and 1 base, there was a span of 9 bases. In DNA, the CDR3 is TGTGCCAGCTCATGGGGGGACAGCAATCAGCCCCAGCATTTT. As protein: CASSWGDSNQPQHF.

This sequence joins TRBV28 and TRBJ1-3; D remains ambiguous. V lost 6 bases, J lost 4 bases, and 13 bases lay in between. The CDR3 sequence is 14 residues long. Germline loops: CDR1 MDHEN, CDR2 SYDVKM. In DNA, the CDR3 is TGTGCCAGCAGCCGCCGCCGGACGGGAAACACCATATATTTT. Translated: CASSRRRTGNTIYF.

Here the CDR3 DNA reads TGTGCCAGCAGTTACCGGGACACACCTGGAAACACCATATATTTT. Translation gives CASSYRDTPGNTIYF. This chain connects TRBV6-5 to TRBJ1-3, with a weak D call TRBD1 (6 bases). The CDR3 runs to 15 residues. Germline V CDR1 and CDR2: MNHEY, SVGAGI. V gave up 2 bases and J gave up 2 bases, with 10 bases separating them.

J is TRBJ1-6 and V is TRBV7-3, with TRBD1 matching 11 bases. The length of the CDR3 is 14 residues. Germline V gene data show CDR1 as SGHTA and CDR2 as FQGTGA. With V trimmed by 4 bases and J by 9 bases, 2 bases remained unmatched. This chain's CDR3 is CASSSGTGGSPLHF. CDR3 nucleotides: TGTGCCAGCAGCTCCGGGACAGGGGGTTCACCCCTCCACTTT.

The chain links TRBV6-5 to TRBJ1-5; no reliable D call. Germline assignment: CDR1 MNHEY and CDR2 SVGAGI. V was pared by 4 bases and J by 6 bases, with 13 bases between. The CDR3 is made up of 14 amino acids. DNA of the CDR3: TGTGCCAGCAGTTCCCCGGGAGGGTCTCAGCCCCAGCATTTT. Its protein is CASSSPGGSQPQHF.

The genes are TRBV7-9 and TRBJ2-2, with 8 nucleotides matching TRBD1. Germline CDR1 SEHNR, CDR2 FQNEAQ (reference sequence). The trim removed 3 bases at V and 1 base at J, leaving 4 bases unmatched. The CDR3 is 16 residues long. The CDR3 region has the DNA TGTGCCAGCAGCTTCAGAGGGACAGGGAACACCGGGGAGCTGTTTTTT. This sequence encodes CASSFRGTGNTGELFF.

The chain recombines TRBV18 with TRBJ2-5; no definite D call. The CDR3 length is 14 residues. V shed 8 bases and J shed 6 bases, with 19 bases lying between them. Looked up from germline, CDR1 is KGHSH and CDR2 is LQKENI. The CDR3 sequence is CASRWSKGRKTQYF. The CDR3 DNA follows: TGTGCCAGCCGATGGAGTAAGGGTCGAAAGACCCAGTACTTC.

The chain combines TRBV6-5 with TRBJ2-5, with D possibly being TRBD2 (6 bases). Per germline, CDR1 MNHEY and CDR2 SVGAGI. Trimming took off 0 bases at V and 1 base at J, with 12 bases between the two ends. The CDR3 extends over 16 amino acids. CDR3 sequence: CASSYSVGGPQETQYF. The CDR3 DNA reads TGTGCCAGCAGTTACTCGGTGGGGGGACCCCAAGAGACCCAGTACTTC.

This rearrangement joins TRBV6-5 to TRBJ2-1; possibly TRBD2 for D (5 bases). The germline V gene has CDR1 MNHEY and CDR2 SVGAGI. With 6 bases removed from V and 9 bases from J, the gap between germline ends came to 15 bases. The CDR3 has 13 residues. CDR3 nucleotide sequence: TGTGCCAGCAGGCTGGACGCTGAGGGTGAGCAGTTCTTC. The encoded protein is CASRLDAEGEQFF.

The chain links TRBV9 to TRBJ2-2; 7 bases fit TRBD2. The ends lost 4 bases at V and 5 bases at J; junction bases unmatched: 11. The CDR3 is 16 amino acids. Looked up from germline, CDR1 is SGDLS and CDR2 is YYNGEE. The CDR3 here is CASSPTIGEGTGELFF. The CDR3 DNA reads TGTGCCAGCAGCCCTACTATCGGGGAGGGAACCGGGGAGCTGTTTTTT.

This chain joins TRBV5-1 and TRBJ2-1; 8 bases match TRBD2. Germline trimming cut 2 bases from V and 4 bases from J; bases unmatched to any gene: 5. The CDR3 spans 15 residues. The germline V gene has CDR1 SGHRS and CDR2 YFSETQ. The CDR3 DNA sequence: TGCGCCAGCAGCTTTGTGGCGGGAGGATACAATGAGCAGTTCTTC. Protein: CASSFVAGGYNEQFF.

This chain connects TRBV5-6 to TRBJ1-5; D is possibly TRBD1 (5 bases). V lost 1 base and J 9 bases, leaving 14 bases between the germline ends. The germline gives CDR1 SGHDT, CDR2 YYEEEE. The CDR3 is made up of 14 amino acids. CDR3 DNA sequence: TGTGCCAGCAGCTTGAGTGGGGCTTTAGCGCCCCAGCATTTT. This translates into CASSLSGALAPQHF.

V gene TRBV9 combines with J gene TRBJ2-3; tentatively, D is TRBD2 (6 bases). This CDR3 has 15 residues. Trimming left V 0 bases short and J 1 base short, with 9 bases between. In germline, CDR1 is SGDLS, CDR2 YYNGEE. DNA of the CDR3: TGTGCCAGCAGCGTAGTAGGGACTCGCACAGATACGCAGTATTTT. Translated, it gives CASSVVGTRTDTQYF.

The rearrangement joins TRBV5-1 to TRBJ2-7, with D hard to call. Looked up from germline, CDR1 is SGHRS and CDR2 is YFSETQ. The V and J ends lost 2 bases and 2 bases respectively, with 8 bases between them. The CDR3 spans 13 residues. CDR3 DNA: TGCGCCAGCAGCTTCGGGCAGACCTACGAGCAGTACTTC. Its protein is CASSFGQTYEQYF. Using reference TRBV5-1 and TRBJ2-7 for the parts outside the CDR3, the full variable domain is KAGVTQTPRYLIKTRGQQVTLSCSPISGHRSVSWYQQTPGQGLQFLFEYFSETQRNKGNFPGRFSGRQFSNSRSEMNVSTLELGDSALYLCASSFGQTYEQYFGPGTRLTVT.

J is TRBJ1-1 and V is TRBV7-6; TRBD1 aligns across 8 bases. The CDR3 sequence is 14 residues long. Per the germline V gene, CDR1 is SGHVS and CDR2 is FNYEAQ. V shed 5 bases, J shed 0 bases, and the junction held 2 bases outside the gene matches. As DNA, the CDR3 is TGTGCCAGCAGCAGGACAGGGTTGAACACTGAAGCTTTCTTT. This sequence encodes CASSRTGLNTEAFF.

This chain uses TRBV5-1 with TRBJ2-7, with D tentatively TRBD1 (5 bases). V lost 1 base, J lost 6 bases, and 14 bases lay in between. The germline CDR1 and CDR2 sequences are SGHRS and YFSETQ. This CDR3 contains 14 residues. The CDR3 reads CASSLFQGAAEQYF. The CDR3 nucleotides read TGCGCCAGCAGCTTGTTCCAGGGCGCGGCCGAGCAGTACTTC.

This clone has only one observation. This sequence joins TRBV28 and TRBJ1-2; 11 bases fit TRBD1. The CDR3 contains 14 residues. The V segment lost 5 bases and the J segment 7 bases; nucleotides outside the gene matches: 6. Germline CDR1 is MDHEN and CDR2 is SYDVKM. The CDR3 nucleotides read TGTGCCAGCAGTGTAGGACAGGGGGCAGGTGGCTACACCTTC. Protein product: CASSVGQGAGGYTF.